Each of the 2 T cell receptor beta chains below was sequenced from the same sample in a study of T cell clonotyping in hematopoietic cell transplantation. Generated by immunoSEQ multiplex PCR, the TCRdb table keeps only in-frame clones and is missing some. Here the sample spans 5,500 to 7,000 clones, roughly nine tenths being singletons. Sequences were derived from peripheral blood mononuclear cells, sampled 180 days after allogeneic stem cell transplant. Receptors were obtained from a female patient aged 50 to 60 who had an allogeneic stem cell transplant from an unrelated donor, so the T cells may come from the graft donor. Some clones in this sample may be carry-over from other donors' samples.

The chain uses TRBV29-1 and TRBJ1-5; the D is unclear. The germline V and J ends were trimmed by 4 bases and 0 bases, with 10 bases remaining between them. Germline V gene lookup returns CDR1 SQVTM and CDR2 ANQGSEA. The CDR3 has 14 residues. Here the CDR3 reads CSVAVGNSNQPQHF. The CDR3 DNA sequence: TGCAGCGTTGCGGTTGGTAATAGCAATCAGCCCCAGCATTTT.

CDR3 nucleotides: TGTGCCAGCAGCCACGGCGGGGGGGCAGGGACCCAGTACTTC. As protein: CASSHGGGAGTQYF. The V gene is TRBV5-8, the J gene TRBJ2-5; 9 bases are shared with TRBD2. J lost 7 bases, V lost 4 bases, and 8 bases had no gene match. Germline values: CDR1 SGHTS, CDR2 YDEGEE. This CDR3 is built from 14 residues.